A single sample gave rise to the 32 T cell receptor beta chains below, sequenced in a study of molecular identifiers for immune sequencing clone quantification. MiXCR, run by TCRdb on the PCR reads, gives a single entry per CDR3 protein. Seen here are about 630,000 distinct CDR3 sequences, around 25% observed once, and the top ten hold about 0.8%. Sequenced: naive CD8+ T cells from blood, with Jurkat cell RNA spiked in. Subset here: FACS-sorted CD8+CD4-CCR7+CD45RA+ naive T cells. These receptors originate from a human donor in good health. Some libraries in this study had Jurkat cell RNA spiked in.

The genes are TRBV7-9 and TRBJ2-1, with 7 bases lining up with TRBD1. The CDR3 contains 15 residues. Germline assignment: CDR1 SEHNR and CDR2 FQNEAQ (reference sequence). The J segment lost 4 bases and the V segment lost 4 bases, leaving 7 bases of the junction unmatched. The CDR3 coding sequence is TGTGCCAGCAGCTCACGGGGACAGTCATACAATGAGCAGTTCTTC. This sequence encodes CASSSRGQSYNEQFF.

At least ten counts were recorded for this clonotype. The chain links TRBV19 to TRBJ2-3; D perhaps matches TRBD1 (8 bases). This CDR3 is built from 16 residues. The germline V and J ends were trimmed by 2 bases and 1 base, with 13 bases remaining between them. CDR1 and CDR2 from the germline V gene are LNHDA and SQIVND (reference sequence). The CDR3 protein is CASSINRGRGTDTQYF. CDR3 coding DNA: TGTGCCAGTAGTATAAACAGGGGGAGGGGCACAGATACGCAGTATTTT.

This chain connects TRBV6-2 or TRBV6-3 to TRBJ2-1; maybe TRBD2 (6 bases). This CDR3 has 14 residues. The germline V gene encodes CDR1 MNHEY and CDR2 SVGEGT. The ends were cut back, 3 bases at V and 5 bases at J, with 11 bases in the middle. The CDR3 nucleotides read TGTGCCAGCAGTTATTGGGGGGACCACAATGAGCAGTTCTTC. Amino acids: CASSYWGDHNEQFF.

V and J are TRBV24-1 and TRBJ2-3, with 8 nucleotides matching TRBD2. The germline CDR1 and CDR2 sequences are KGHDR and SFDVKD. The CDR3 sequence is 17 residues long. V dropped 4 bases and J dropped 4; count of bases not matched to a gene: 12. The CDR3 reads CATSDRTGTSVADTQYF. The CDR3 coding sequence is TGTGCCACCAGTGACCGAACCGGGACTAGTGTCGCAGATACGCAGTATTTT.

There are a few counts of this clonotype. The chain links TRBV11-2 to TRBJ1-1; TRBD1 matches 9 bases. The germline CDR1 and CDR2 sequences are SGHAT and FQNNGV. The junction had 8 bases not matched to a gene; V was cut back by 5 bases and J by 4 bases. CDR3 length: 15 amino acids. The CDR3 DNA reads as TGTGCCAGCAGCAGACAACAGACAGGGGGCACTGAAGCTTTCTTT. This encodes CASSRQQTGGTEAFF. Full variable domain (remainder filled in from reference TRBV11-2 and TRBJ1-1): EAGVAQSPRYKIIEKRQSVAFWCNPISGHATLYWYQQILGQGPKLLIQFQNNGVVDDSQLPKDRFSAERLKGVDSTLKIQPAKLEDSAVYLCASSRQQTGGTEAFFGQGTRLTVV.

The rearrangement joins TRBV13 to TRBJ1-1; D may be TRBD1 (5 bases). Per germline, CDR1 PRHDT and CDR2 FYEKMQ (reference sequence). V gave up 1 base and J gave up 7 bases, with 10 bases separating them. The CDR3 runs to 13 residues. The CDR3 bases are TGTGCCAGCAGCTTAGTCCAGGGCGGTGAAGCTTTCTTT. Protein product: CASSLVQGGEAFF.

The gene calls are TRBV7-9 and TRBJ2-7, with TRBD1 identical over 10 bases. The germline V gene has CDR1 SEHNR and CDR2 FQNEAQ (reference sequence). The CDR3 length is 15 residues. J was trimmed by 6 bases and V by 1 base; bases with no gene match: 6. In nucleotides, the CDR3 is TGTGCCAGCAGCTTAGGAAGGACAGGGGGGAGCGAGCAGTACTTC. Amino acid sequence: CASSLGRTGGSEQYF.

Here the CDR3 reads CASSYQGQGNTEAFF. The CDR3 DNA sequence: TGTGCCAGCAGTTACCAAGGACAGGGGAACACTGAAGCTTTCTTT. The chain employs TRBV6-5 and TRBJ1-1; 8 bases fit TRBD1. V was clipped by 2 bases and J by 1 base; unmatched bases: 3. CDR1 MNHEY and CDR2 SVGAGI come from the germline V gene. The CDR3 sequence is 15 residues long.

This clonotype was picked up a small number of times. The chain links TRBV6-2 or TRBV6-3 to TRBJ2-3; D is possibly TRBD2 (5 bases). The CDR3 runs 15 residues. Deletions cut 1 base from V and 7 bases from J, with 15 bases between. The germline V gene encodes CDR1 MNHEY and CDR2 SVGEGT. CDR3 nucleotides: TGTGCCAGCAGTTACTTTCCGGTTAGCGAATATACGCAGTATTTT. Amino acids: CASSYFPVSEYTQYF.

V usage is TRBV27 and J usage is TRBJ1-2; 7 bases agree with TRBD1. In germline, CDR1 is MNHEY, CDR2 SMNVEV (reference sequence). Losses at the gene ends were 4 bases for V and 4 bases for J; bases not matched to a gene: 3. The CDR3 contains 13 residues. The CDR3: CASSWAGGYGYTF. In DNA form, the CDR3 reads TGTGCCAGCAGTTGGGCAGGGGGCTATGGCTACACCTTC.

V gene TRBV27 combines with J gene TRBJ2-1, with 8 bases matching TRBD2. In germline, CDR1 is MNHEY, CDR2 SMNVEV (reference sequence). V lost 1 base to trimming and J lost 9 bases; unmatched junction nucleotides: 8. The CDR3 has 15 residues. The CDR3 sequence: CASSLYAGGAVEQFF. CDR3 nucleotide sequence: TGTGCCAGCAGTTTATATGCGGGGGGTGCGGTTGAGCAGTTCTTC.

The chain is built from TRBV20-1 and TRBJ2-1; TRBD1 might be the D (5 bases). V lost 4 bases and J 2 bases, leaving 12 bases between the germline ends. CDR1 is DFQATT, CDR2 SNEGSKA, per germline (reference sequence). This CDR3 is built from 14 residues. The CDR3 loop is CSANTRVTYNEQFF. In nucleotides, the CDR3 is TGCAGTGCTAATACCAGGGTTACCTACAATGAGCAGTTCTTC.

This clonotype was counted at least ten times. The chain combines TRBV6-2 or TRBV6-3 with TRBJ1-5; D gene unclear. There are 13 residues in the CDR3. Germline CDR1 and CDR2: MNHEY and SVGEGT. V was pared by 5 bases and J by 7 bases, with 12 bases between. CDR3 region: CASSQLRLQPQHF. The CDR3 bases are TGTGCCAGCAGTCAACTACGGTTACAGCCCCAGCATTTT.

This clonotype was found many times. The J gene is TRBJ2-3, the V gene TRBV28; 12 bases map to TRBD2. In germline, CDR1 is MDHEN, CDR2 SYDVKM. V trimming: 5 bases; J trimming: 5 bases; junction bases outside the gene matches: 8. The CDR3 consists of 16 residues. This chain's CDR3 is CASSDSPGLAGDTQYF. The CDR3 DNA reads as TGTGCCAGCAGTGACTCGCCGGGACTAGCGGGAGATACGCAGTATTTT.

Of note for this clonotype: Given a much more abundant clone one base away, this may be a read error. The chain couples TRBV7-9 to TRBJ1-1; 8 nucleotides match TRBD1. Germline CDR1 is SEHNR and CDR2 is FQNEAQ (reference sequence). Trimming removed 10 bases from V and 1 base from J; junction bases left unmatched: 8. This CDR3 is built from 14 residues. The CDR3 bases are TGTGCCACCATGTCCAGGGGGCCGAACACTGAAGCTTTCTTT. It yields the protein CATMSRGPNTEAFF.

This clonotype was seen a single time. Given a much more abundant clone one base away, this may be a read error. The conserved phenylalanine or tryptophan is not found at the CDR3 terminus, so this likely reflects a read error. The V and J genes are TRBV7-9 and TRBJ2-2, with 8 bases fitting TRBD2. After removal of 4 bases from V and 4 bases from J, the junction contained 8 bases not matched to a gene. From germline, CDR1 is SEHNR and CDR2 FQNEAQ (reference sequence). The CDR3 totals 16 residues. The CDR3 here is CASSSAGGRVTGELFS. The DNA for the CDR3 is TGTGCCAGCAGCTCCGCGGGGGGCCGTGTCACCGGGGAGCTGTTTTCT.

This clonotype occurred many times. J is TRBJ1-1 and V is TRBV6-2 or TRBV6-3, with TRBD1 matching 10 bases. Germline V gene sequence: CDR1 MNHEY, CDR2 SVGEGT. The ends lost 5 bases at V and 5 bases at J; junction bases unmatched: 11. CDR3 length equals 16 residues. The CDR3 DNA follows: TGTGCCAGCAGTCCGAATCCGGGACAGGGGAAGACTGAAGCTTTCTTT. This encodes CASSPNPGQGKTEAFF.

In this sample, this clonotype turned up many times. The chain employs TRBV28 and TRBJ1-5; D call uncertain. CDR3 length: 15 amino acids. Trimming took off 0 bases at V and 1 base at J, with 7 bases between the two ends. Germline CDR1 reads MDHEN; CDR2 reads SYDVKM. CDR3 in DNA: TGTGCCAGCAGTTTATGGGGTGAGAGCAATCAGCCCCAGCATTTT. It specifies CASSLWGESNQPQHF.

This clonotype came up a few times. CDR3 region: CASSSSGGAPETQYF. The CDR3 DNA follows: TGTGCCAGCAGTTCGAGCGGGGGGGCCCCAGAGACCCAGTACTTC. The chain is built from TRBV6-6 and TRBJ2-5; the match to TRBD2 covers 10 bases. The CDR3 is made up of 15 amino acids. Unmatched junction bases numbered 6, after V lost 4 bases and J lost 4 bases. The germline V gene encodes CDR1 MNHNY and CDR2 SVGAGI (reference sequence).

V is TRBV4-3 and J is TRBJ2-3; 9 bases fit TRBD2. This CDR3 contains 17 residues. The V segment lost 0 bases and the J segment 14 bases; nucleotides outside the gene matches: 18. Per germline, CDR1 LGHNA and CDR2 YSLEER. CDR3 residues: CASSQESSGLAPYPPYF. CDR3 nucleotides: TGCGCCAGCAGCCAAGAATCTTCGGGACTAGCCCCTTATCCGCCGTATTTT.

In this sample, this clonotype turned up once. One end of the junction varies from germline; a read error may be responsible. The V gene is TRBV6-5, the J gene TRBJ2-7; no clear D. CDR3 length: 13 residues. CDR1 and CDR2 (germline): MNHEY, SVGAGI. DNA of the CDR3: TGTGCCAGCAGTTCTTGGAGATACTACGGGCAGTACTTC. It is translated as CASSSWRYYGQYF.

A remark on this clonotype: It may be a read error: a sequence one base away is much more abundant. The chain is built from TRBV2 and TRBJ2-7; the D gene is possibly TRBD2 (5 bases). Per germline, CDR1 SNHLY and CDR2 FYNNEI. The CDR3 contains 14 residues. CDR3 protein: CGSIPEPGYYEQYF. The CDR3 coding sequence is TGTGGCAGCATCCCCGAGCCGGGGTACTACGAGCAGTACTTC.

In this sample, this clonotype turned up once. This may be a read error, as it is one base from a much larger clone. The chain uses TRBV7-9 and TRBJ1-1, with a tentative D call TRBD1 (6 bases). This CDR3 is built from 15 residues. Germline V gene data show CDR1 as SEHNR and CDR2 as FQNEAQ (reference sequence). DNA for the CDR3: TGTACCAGCAGCTCCCGGTCGACAGGGAACACTGAAGCTTTCTTT. Translating gives CTSSSRSTGNTEAFF.

This clonotype has at least ten counts. The chain recombines TRBV7-9 with TRBJ2-4; D may correspond to TRBD1 or TRBD2 (5 bases each). Looked up from germline, CDR1 is SEHNR and CDR2 is FQNEAQ (reference sequence). V lost 5 bases and J lost 5, with 10 bases in between. The CDR3 covers 13 residues. The CDR3 nucleotides read TGTGCCAGCAGCCGAGGGGACGAAAACATTCAGTACTTC. It is translated as CASSRGDENIQYF.

J is TRBJ1-6 and V is TRBV25-1; 7 bases agree with TRBD1. Germline loops: CDR1 MGHDK, CDR2 SYGVNS. CDR3 length: 13 amino acids. The V segment lost 5 bases and the J segment 13 bases; nucleotides outside the gene matches: 8. CDR3 protein: CASSYRGDNPLHF. For the CDR3, the DNA is TGTGCCAGCAGTTACAGGGGAGACAATCCCCTCCACTTT.

About this clonotype: A single base separates this from a much larger clone, so it may be a read error. The genes are TRBV20-1 and TRBJ2-4; no reliable D call. CDR1 and CDR2 (germline): DFQATT, SNEGSKA (reference sequence). The CDR3 is 11 residues long. The CDR3 spells CGATGIHIQYF. Here the CDR3 DNA reads TGCGGTGCGACCGGAATTCACATTCAGTACTTC.

The genes are TRBV28 and TRBJ2-7, with 10 bases fitting TRBD1. Per germline, CDR1 MDHEN and CDR2 SYDVKM. The ends lost 6 bases at V and 4 bases at J; junction bases unmatched: 12. This CDR3 region has 16 residues. CDR3 in amino acids: CASRYSGTGALYEQYF. The CDR3 nucleotides read TGTGCCAGCAGGTATTCCGGGACAGGGGCCCTATACGAGCAGTACTTC.

This clonotype has just one count. This chain joins TRBV20-1 and TRBJ2-7; possibly TRBD2 for D (6 bases). CDR3 length: 16 residues. V was trimmed by 0 bases and J by 2 bases, leaving 17 bases between them. Germline assignment: CDR1 DFQATT and CDR2 SNEGSKA (reference sequence). The CDR3 DNA is TGCAGTGCTAGAGATCTTTTTTCGGGACTTCCCTACGAGCAGTACTTC. Its protein product is CSARDLFSGLPYEQYF.

This clonotype was seen a few times. The DNA for the CDR3 is TGTGCCAGCAGCCAAGAGCTAGCGGGAGTCTACGAGCAGTACTTC. It yields the protein CASSQELAGVYEQYF. V is TRBV4-2 and J is TRBJ2-7; TRBD2 agrees at 10 bases. The CDR3 is 15 amino acids. Germline V gene sequence: CDR1 LGHNA, CDR2 YNFKEQ. Trimming removed 0 bases from V and 3 bases from J; junction bases left unmatched: 2.

The genes are TRBV24-1 and TRBJ2-7, with D unclear. Germline CDR1 reads KGHDR; CDR2 reads SFDVKD. CDR3 length: 14 residues. V was cut by 2 bases and J by 3 bases, with 10 bases left in between. CDR3 DNA: TGTGCCACCAGTGATTCATCACTCAACTACGAGCAGTACTTC. Protein product: CATSDSSLNYEQYF.

The chain uses TRBV19 and TRBJ2-7, with D maybe TRBD2 (5 bases). The CDR3 extends over 14 amino acids. Germline V gives CDR1 LNHDA, CDR2 SQIVND (reference sequence). Trimming left V 2 bases short and J 3 bases short, with 11 bases between. This chain's CDR3 is CASSISSGYYEQYF. The CDR3 DNA sequence: TGTGCCAGTAGTATAAGTTCGGGATACTACGAGCAGTACTTC.

Only one count was recorded for this clonotype. This may be a read error, as it is one base from a much larger clone. The V call is TRBV27, the J call TRBJ1-1; D ambiguous. The germline V gene encodes CDR1 MNHEY and CDR2 SMNVEV (reference sequence). V lost 3 bases and J lost 0, with 14 bases in between. This CDR3 comprises 16 residues. The CDR3 sequence is CASSFPLSLMNTEAFF. CDR3 sequence (DNA): TGTGCCAGCAGTTTTCCCCTCTCCCTGATGAACACTGAAGCTTTCTTT.